A selection of T cell receptor beta chains follows, all from one sample in a study of cytomegalovirus exposure and HLA in healthy donors. Sequencing used immunoSEQ multiplex PCR; TCRdb keeps in-frame clones, though not all of them. Among roughly 150,000 clones listed, roughly 72% were seen once. Sequenced: PBMCs. The receptors were gathered from a woman between 40 and 55 years old in good health and CMV-seronegative. The CDR3 runs from the conserved cysteine through the conserved F or W. The D gene is left open where the match is weak. The size entry is marked missing in some rows and otherwise reads once, few, many or a size class.

NA	TRBD2	TRBV9	TRBJ2-1	CASSPSGSSYNEQFF	TGTGCCAGCAGCCCCAGCGGGAGCTCCTACAATGAGCAGTTCTTC
NA	NA	TRBV11-1	TRBJ2-7	CASSSYYEQYF	TGTGCCAGCAGCTCCTACTACGAGCAGTACTTC
NA	NA	TRBV19	TRBJ1-5	CASRSTANSNQPQHF	TGTGCCAGTAGATCGACAGCAAATAGCAATCAGCCCCAGCATTTT
NA	NA	TRBV6-5	TRBJ2-7	CASSATYNYEQYF	TGTGCCAGCAGTGCGACTTACAACTACGAGCAGTACTTC
NA	TRBD2	TRBV7-9	TRBJ2-3	CASSKTSASTDTQYF	TGTGCCAGCAGCAAAACTAGCGCCAGCACAGATACGCAGTATTTT
NA	NA	TRBV28	TRBJ1-5	CASSLGVDSNQPQHF	TGTGCCAGCAGCCTAGGGGTAGATAGCAATCAGCCCCAGCATTTT
NA	TRBD1	TRBV28	TRBJ2-5	CASTPDRGGAQYF	TGTGCCAGCACCCCGGACAGGGGAGGGGCCCAGTACTTC
NA	TRBD2	TRBV5-1	TRBJ2-1	CASRTSGDYNEQFF	TGCGCCAGCAGGACTAGCGGGGATTACAATGAGCAGTTCTTC
NA	NA	TRBV28	TRBJ1-5	CASRSTRASQPQHF	TGTGCCAGCAGGTCAACCAGGGCCAGTCAGCCCCAGCATTTT
NA	NA	TRBV29-1	TRBJ1-1	CSVGVTGLLNTEAFF	TGCAGCGTCGGTGTCACAGGCTTATTGAACACTGAAGCTTTCTTT
NA	TRBD1	TRBV6-5	TRBJ1-1	CASRQGQGRRAFF	TGTGCCAGCAGACAGGGACAGGGGCGAAGAGCTTTCTTT
NA	TRBD1	TRBV5-1	TRBJ1-2	CASSPRTGENYGYTF	TGCGCCAGCAGCCCCCGGACAGGGGAGAACTATGGCTACACCTTC
NA	TRBD1	TRBV7-9	TRBJ2-3	CASSFGDRGEADTQYF	TGTGCCAGCAGCTTCGGGGACAGGGGAGAGGCAGATACGCAGTATTTT
NA	NA	TRBV2	TRBJ2-1	CASSEGGVRSNEQFF	TGTGCCAGCAGTGAAGGGGGGGTACGTTCAAATGAGCAGTTCTTC
NA	TRBD1	TRBV19	TRBJ1-1	CASSIQGANTEAFF	TGTGCCAGTAGTATTCAGGGGGCGAACACTGAAGCTTTCTTT
NA	NA	TRBV30	TRBJ1-1	CAWSTGVTEAFF	TGTGCCTGGAGTACAGGTGTCACTGAAGCTTTCTTT
once	NA	TRBV7-9	TRBJ2-7	CASSYNGGGLDSYEQYF	TGTGCCAGCAGCTATAACGGTGGCGGCTTGGACTCCTACGAGCAGTACTTC
NA	NA	TRBV29-1	TRBJ1-4	CSVEVGGKLFF	TGCAGCGTTGAAGTCGGTGGAAAACTGTTTTTT
once	TRBD2	TRBV15	TRBJ2-1	CATRGTSGANEQFF	TGTGCCACCAGGGGGACTAGCGGGGCAAATGAGCAGTTCTTC
NA	NA	TRBV29-1	TRBJ1-2	CSVEDPVSRREGSGYTF	TGCAGCGTTGAAGATCCGGTCTCTCGCAGGGAGGGAAGTGGCTACACCTTC
NA	TRBD1	TRBV28	TRBJ1-2	CASSPATGIYGYTF	TGTGCCAGCAGCCCCGCGACAGGGATCTATGGCTACACCTTC